The following is a TCR beta chain sequence with its context. The data originate from a study of patients and donors after allogeneic stem cell transplantation. TCRdb reprocessed the RT-PCR reads via MiXCR and lists one record per CDR3 protein. The table shows about 960,000 distinct CDR3 sequences, with roughly 18% occurring only once. The CDR3 covers 15 residues. Trimming removed 0 bases at V and 5 bases at J, with 13 bases between. Germline values: CDR1 MNHEY, CDR2 SVGAGI. The chain carries TRBV6-5 and TRBJ2-5; D is unresolved. Sequencing used blood, either unsorted or a sorted T cell fraction (not recorded which). This TCR was sampled from a human donor who was either an allogeneic HSCT recipient or a stem cell or donor lymphocyte infusion donor (not recorded which). It is not recorded whose cells these are; they may come from a transplant donor. The CDR3 DNA reads as TGTGCCAGCAGTTACTCGTGGCTCACACAGGAGACCCAGTACTTC. It encodes CASSYSWLTQETQYF.